The present T cell receptor beta chain was sequenced within a study of T cells in Graves' hyperthyroidism and ophthalmopathy. About the study: Any treatment followed the collection of peripheral blood at initial diagnosis.

The investigators amplified TCR beta CDR3 regions from RNA transcripts. Researchers ran a first-round RT-PCR on the TCR CDR3 using the HTBI primer set. One entry per CDR3 protein results from TCRdb running MiXCR on the multiplex PCR reads. This table has about 740,000 distinct CDR3 sequences, 11% to 15% appearing once. Graves' hyperthyroidism is called stable when ophthalmopathy does not progress within 18 months. PBMCs were sourced from less than 13 ml fresh peripheral blood. This clonotype has ten or more counts. Its cognate antigen is unknown. Notes on the study in general: The blood repertoire included most of the expanded thyroid clonotypes above 0.001.

The V gene lost 9 bases and the J gene lost 3 bases, with 14 bases spanning the gap. The CDR3 covers 14 residues. Germline lookup yields CDR1 MNHNS and CDR2 SASEGT. This sequence was found in a woman under 30 with Graves' hyperthyroidism. The specimen was blood. V usage is TRBV6-1 and J usage is TRBJ2-2; D is perhaps TRBD1 (6 bases). The CDR3, as DNA: TGTGCCAGTCAGGGGCGTAGGGACACCGGGGAGCTGTTTTTT. As protein: CASQGRRDTGELFF.